Listed here are 3 T cell receptor beta chains from one sample, sequenced in a study of PD-1 blockade in classical Hodgkin lymphoma. Every patient had relapsed following autologous stem cell transplantation, and cohorts differed in brentuximab vedotin exposure. Sequencing was performed with immunoSEQ multiplex PCR; in TCRdb, only in-frame clones are kept and a portion is missing. In the table there are 65,000 to 95,000 clones, about nine tenths of which are singletons. The sequencing here drew on peripheral blood mononuclear cells (PBMCs), taken at baseline. The source of these receptors is a human donor with classical Hodgkin lymphoma.

The chain is built from TRBV7-2 and TRBJ2-5, with D perhaps TRBD2 (6 bases). Trimming pared 1 base from V and 10 bases from J, leaving 13 bases between. The CDR3 contains 13 residues. Germline CDR1 SGHTA, CDR2 FQGNSA. CDR3 sequence (DNA): TGTGCCAGCAGCTTAGGGAGGGAGGTGGACCAGTACTTC. It specifies CASSLGREVDQYF.

The rearrangement uses TRBV18 and TRBJ2-3; 14 bases align to TRBD2. The CDR3 covers 16 residues. Germline V lookup: CDR1 KGHSH, CDR2 LQKENI. Germline trimming cut 4 bases from V and 4 bases from J; bases unmatched to any gene: 4. CDR3 coding DNA: TGTGCCAGCTCACAGGGACTAGCGGGAGTCTCAGATACGCAGTATTTT. This encodes CASSQGLAGVSDTQYF.

The chain uses TRBV25-1 and TRBJ1-3; 8 bases are shared with TRBD1. The CDR3 loop spans 16 amino acids. The V gene's germline CDR1 is MGHDK and CDR2 SYGVNS. With 2 bases clipped from V and 2 bases from J, the junction kept 5 bases outside the gene matches. The CDR3 spells CASSEQGQAPGNTIYF. The DNA of the CDR3 is TGTGCCAGCAGTGAACAGGGACAGGCCCCTGGAAACACCATATATTTT.